This TCR beta chain came from a study of glioma-infiltrating T cells. A few counts support this clonotype. The antigen is unknown. Findings and caveats of the study: CDR3 overlap between tissue and blood was very small.

Using RNA template, CDR3s of TCR alpha and beta were amplified with iRepertoire arm-PCR. TCRdb called the multiplex PCR reads again in MiXCR, with one record for every CDR3 protein. This table holds over 130,000 distinct CDR3 sequences, around 40% found once. V gave up 6 bases and J gave up 3 bases; unmatched junction bases: 5. Germline lookup yields CDR1 DFQATT and CDR2 SNEGSKA (reference sequence). The CDR3 consists of 14 residues. The origin of this receptor is a human donor with low-grade glioma or glioblastoma, undergoing nonglioma brain surgery, or in good health (not recorded which). The genes are TRBV20-1 and TRBJ2-3, with 11 nucleotides matching TRBD1. The sequencing input was glioma tissue, nonneoplastic brain tissue, or PBMCs (not recorded which). CDR3: CSAWDRGATDTQYF. The DNA of the CDR3 is TGCAGTGCGTGGGACAGGGGGGCGACAGATACGCAGTATTTT.